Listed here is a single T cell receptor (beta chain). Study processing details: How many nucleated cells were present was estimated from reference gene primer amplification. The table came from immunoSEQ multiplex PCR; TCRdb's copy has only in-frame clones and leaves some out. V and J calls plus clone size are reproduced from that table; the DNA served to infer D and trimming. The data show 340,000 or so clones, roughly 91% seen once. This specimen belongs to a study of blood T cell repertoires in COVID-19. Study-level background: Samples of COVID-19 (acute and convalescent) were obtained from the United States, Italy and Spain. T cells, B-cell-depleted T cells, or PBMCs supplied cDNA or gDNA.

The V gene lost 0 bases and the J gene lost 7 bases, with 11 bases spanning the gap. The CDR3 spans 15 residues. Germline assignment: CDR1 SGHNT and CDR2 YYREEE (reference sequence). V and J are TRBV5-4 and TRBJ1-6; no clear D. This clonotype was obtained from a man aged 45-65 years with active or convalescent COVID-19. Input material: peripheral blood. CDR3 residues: CASSLDRAGNSPLHF. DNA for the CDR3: TGTGCCAGCAGCTTGGACCGGGCGGGGAATTCACCCCTCCACTTT.